This TCR beta chain emerged from a study of technical replicates of blood from a handful of donors. Profiled with immunoSEQ multiplex PCR; TCRdb holds only in-frame clones, not every one. The sample includes about 75,000 clones, 95% to 98% of them seen just once. Trimming removed 4 bases at V and 3 bases at J, with 26 bases between. CDR3 length: 18 amino acids. CDR1 is SGDLS, CDR2 YYNGEE, per germline. This clone has only one observation. The chain couples TRBV9 to TRBJ2-7; TRBD1 is a possible D gene (6 bases). This sequence originates from a human donor in good health. Sequenced: T cells isolated from PBMCs. The CDR3 loop reads CASSPAPHGGSGDYEQYF. The CDR3 bases are TGTGCCAGCAGCCCGGCACCCCATGGGGGCAGCGGAGACTACGAGCAGTACTTC.